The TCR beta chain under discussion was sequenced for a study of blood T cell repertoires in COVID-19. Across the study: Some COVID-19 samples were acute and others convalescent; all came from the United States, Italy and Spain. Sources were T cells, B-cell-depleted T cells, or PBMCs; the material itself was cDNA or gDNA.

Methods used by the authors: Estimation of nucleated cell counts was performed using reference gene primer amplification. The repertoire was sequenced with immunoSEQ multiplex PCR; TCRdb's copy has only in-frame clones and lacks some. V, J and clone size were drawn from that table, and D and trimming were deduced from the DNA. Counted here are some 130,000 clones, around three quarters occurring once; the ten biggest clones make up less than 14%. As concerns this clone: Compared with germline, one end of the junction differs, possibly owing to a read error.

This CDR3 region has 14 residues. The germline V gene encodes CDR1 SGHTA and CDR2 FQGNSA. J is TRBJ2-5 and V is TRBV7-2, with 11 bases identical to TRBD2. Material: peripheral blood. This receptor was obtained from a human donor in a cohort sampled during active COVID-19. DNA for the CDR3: TGTGCCAGCAGCATAGCGGGGGGGGGAGAGACCCAGTACTTC. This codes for CASSIAGGGETQYF.